This is a list of T cell receptor beta chains from one sample in a study of lymphopenia after photon versus proton radiotherapy. Produced via immunoSEQ multiplex PCR; TCRdb's table is partial and in-frame only. This table has roughly 150,000 clones, less than 90% appearing once. This specimen consisted of peripheral blood, obtained from a patient treated with photon-based radiotherapy. The receptors come from a man between 50 and 59 years old with gastric cancer. The CDR3 runs from the conserved cysteine through the conserved F or W. D genes are given only for firm matches. Rows may omit the clone size; those that give it use once, few, many or a size class.

.	TRBV6-5	.	TRBJ2-1	TGTGCCACCCAAAACCCCCTGGTACTCGATGAGCAGTTCTTC	CATQNPLVLDEQFF
.	TRBV27	TRBD2	TRBJ2-7	TGTGCCAGCAGTCCTAGCGGGGCACTACGGGAGCAGTACTTC	CASSPSGALREQYF
.	TRBV6-5	.	TRBJ2-3	TGTGCCAGCAGAACTAGTGGGAGGCCAGCAGATACGCAGTATTTT	CASRTSGRPADTQYF
.	TRBV7-2	.	TRBJ2-3	TGTGCCAGCAGCCGAGAGGCAGGAATTAGCACAGATACGCAGTATTTT	CASSREAGISTDTQYF
.	TRBV6-6	TRBD1	TRBJ2-7	TGTGCCAGCAGTTCGATAGGGGGCGCCGAGCAGTACTTC	CASSSIGGAEQYF
.	TRBV2	TRBD1	TRBJ1-4	TGTGCCAGCGGATCCGGACAGGGGGCCGTGGAAAAACTGTTTTTT	CASGSGQGAVEKLFF
.	TRBV7-9	TRBD1	TRBJ1-1	TGTGCCAGCAGCTTCACGGACAGGGGGAACACTGAAGCTTTCTTT	CASSFTDRGNTEAFF
.	TRBV5-1	.	TRBJ2-5	TGCGCCAGCAGCTTTCTTGTCGGGGCAGGGGTGCAAGAGACCCAGTACTTC	CASSFLVGAGVQETQYF
.	TRBV2	.	TRBJ2-1	TGTGCCAGCAGCCGCTGGAGCTCCTACAATGAGCAGTTCTTC	CASSRWSSYNEQFF
once	TRBV9	.	TRBJ2-4	TGTGCCAGCAGCGTAGTGCCGGGAACCACTTTAGCCAAAAACATTCAGTACTTC	CASSVVPGTTLAKNIQYF
.	TRBV5-1	.	TRBJ1-1	TGCGCCAGCAGCTTCAGGGATTTTGACACTGAAGCTTTCTTT	CASSFRDFDTEAFF
.	TRBV5-1	.	TRBJ2-3	TGCGCCAGCAGCAACCGGGACTTTTCAGATACGCAGTATTTT	CASSNRDFSDTQYF
.	TRBV11-2	TRBD2	TRBJ2-7	TGTGCCAGCAGCTCCCTGGTTAGCGGGAACTCCTACGAGCAGTACTTC	CASSSLVSGNSYEQYF
few	TRBV25-1	TRBD2	TRBJ2-2	TGTGCCAGCAGTGAAGGGCAGGGAGGGACCGGGGAGCTGTTTTTT	CASSEGQGGTGELFF
.	TRBV6-4	TRBD2	TRBJ2-2	TGTGCCAGCAGTGCACTAGCGGGCTCGAACACCGGGGAGCTGTTTTTT	CASSALAGSNTGELFF
.	TRBV18	TRBD1	TRBJ1-1	TGTGCCAGCTCACCAACCCGGGACAGCCTCTATGAAGCTTTCTTT	CASSPTRDSLYEAFF
many	TRBV19	TRBD2	TRBJ2-7	TGTGCCAGTAGTGCCGGGACTAGCGGGAGGGCCGGCGAGCAGTACTTC	CASSAGTSGRAGEQYF
.	TRBV27	.	TRBJ1-1	TGTGCCAGCAGCTCTTTGGGGGCCACTGAAGCTTTCTTT	CASSSLGATEAFF
.	TRBV6-1	.	TRBJ1-3	TGTGCCACCGACCTCGGGGGAAATGGAAACACCATATATTTT	CATDLGGNGNTIYF
.	TRBV19	TRBD2	TRBJ2-3	TGTGCCAGTAGTCCTCGGACTAGCGGAGATACGCAGTATTTT	CASSPRTSGDTQYF
.	TRBV5-1	.	TRBJ2-3	TGCGCCAGCAGCTTCTATGGGGGAACAGATACGCAGTATTTT	CASSFYGGTDTQYF
.	TRBV18	.	TRBJ2-1	TGTGCCAGCTCATCCTGGGACGGCAGTCGGAATGAGCAGTTCTTC	CASSSWDGSRNEQFF
.	TRBV5-6	TRBD1	TRBJ1-5	TGTGCCAGCAGCTTGAGGACAGGGGGAGATCAGCCCCAGCATTTT	CASSLRTGGDQPQHF
.	TRBV5-8	TRBD2	TRBJ2-3	TGTGCCAGCAGCTTGGGCCTAGCGGGGAGCACAGATACGCAGTATTTT	CASSLGLAGSTDTQYF
.	TRBV9	.	TRBJ2-2	TGTGCCAGCACCCTAGCGTCCTCCCACACCGGGGAGCTGTTTTTT	CASTLASSHTGELFF
.	TRBV5-4	.	TRBJ2-7	TGTGCCAGCAGCTTGGTTGCAGGCCCATTCGAGCAGTACTTC	CASSLVAGPFEQYF
.	TRBV28	TRBD2	TRBJ2-7	TGTGCCAGCAGTTCACTAACTAGCGGGAAAACCTACGAGCAGTACTTC	CASSSLTSGKTYEQYF
.	TRBV7-6	.	TRBJ1-5	TGTGCCAGCAGCTTAGGGACCTTTGGGCAGCCCCAGCATTTT	CASSLGTFGQPQHF
few	TRBV7-2	.	TRBJ2-2	TGTGCCAGCAGGACGAGCAACACCGGGGAGCTGTTTTTT	CASRTSNTGELFF
.	TRBV30	.	TRBJ1-1	TGTGCCTGGAGTGTTCGAGCTTACACTGAAGCTTTCTTT	CAWSVRAYTEAFF
.	TRBV18	.	TRBJ2-7	TGTGCCAGCTCACCACGTTTAGACTACGAGCAGTACTTC	CASSPRLDYEQYF
.	TRBV11-1	TRBD2	TRBJ2-1	TGTGCCAGCAGCTTACGGTATCTAGCGGGGAATGAGCAGTTCTTC	CASSLRYLAGNEQFF
.	TRBV11-2	TRBD1	TRBJ1-4	TGTGCCAGCAGCTTTCAGGGGGCAACTAATGAAAAACTGTTTTTT	CASSFQGATNEKLFF
few	TRBV30	.	TRBJ2-7	TGTGCCTGGAGTATCGGGACCGCTGACGAGCAGTACTTC	CAWSIGTADEQYF
.	TRBV6-4	.	TRBJ2-3	TGTGCCAGCAGTGACGTGGGTGAAATGTCCACAGATACGCAGTATTTT	CASSDVGEMSTDTQYF
once	TRBV5-1	.	TRBJ1-1	TGCGCCAGCAGCTTATCAGTTTTGAACACTGAAGCTTTCTTT	CASSLSVLNTEAFF
.	TRBV18	.	TRBJ2-2	TGTGCCAGCTCCCCTTTCATAGCACAGGAGAACACCGGGGAGCTGTTTTTT	CASSPFIAQENTGELFF
.	TRBV7-2	.	TRBJ2-1	TGTGCCAGCAGCTTAAGTCGTCCCAATGAGCAGTTCTTC	CASSLSRPNEQFF
few	TRBV6-1	TRBD1	TRBJ1-5	TGTGCCAGCAGTGAAAATCCCGGGACAGGGAGCAATCAGCCCCAGCATTTT	CASSENPGTGSNQPQHF
.	TRBV7-9	.	TRBJ2-7	TGTGCCAGCAGCTTAGGCCCCGCGGAGTCCGAAGAGCAGTACTTC	CASSLGPAESEEQYF
.	TRBV4-1	.	TRBJ2-6	TGCGCCAGCAGCCAAGACAGGGGAAGGAGCTCTGGGGCCAACGTCCTGACTTTC	CASSQDRGRSSGANVLTF
.	TRBV7-6	.	TRBJ2-5	TGTGCCAGCAGCTCACAAGGAGAGACCCAGTACTTC	CASSSQGETQYF